This passage covers 11 T cell receptor beta chains from one sample sequenced in a study of beta chain features in type 1 diabetes. Study-level results: For Type 1 diabetes patients, all four CD4+ subsets carried TCRB CDR3s that were moderately but significantly shorter.

Of the isolated RNA, all was reverse transcribed, and so the sequenced material was expressed TCRB transcripts. Here immunoSEQ multiplex PCR was the method, and the copy in TCRdb shows in-frame clones only, minus some. The sample contains 100,000 to 150,000 clones, roughly 15% of which appear only once. These receptors are not linked to any known antigen. Sequencing was performed on central memory CD4+ T cells from blood. These receptor sequences come from a man aged 25 to 40 with type 1 diabetes.

The table lists this clone with a few counts. V is TRBV4-1 and J is TRBJ2-7, with 9 bases matching TRBD1. This CDR3 is 15 amino acids long. V lost 5 bases and J lost 2; bases outside the gene matches: 7. Germline V lookup: CDR1 MGHRA, CDR2 YSYEKL. The CDR3 DNA reads as TGCGCCAGCAGCGGACAGGGGCCCCTTCCCTACGAGCAGTACTTC. Translated, it gives CASSGQGPLPYEQYF.

The gene calls are TRBV6-5 and TRBJ1-6, with 9 bases fitting TRBD1. V shed 7 bases, J shed 5 bases, and the junction held 3 bases outside the gene matches. The germline gives CDR1 MNHEY, CDR2 SVGAGI. CDR3 length: 14 residues. The chain's CDR3 is CASNDRGDNSPLHF. The DNA of the CDR3 is TGTGCCAGCAACGACAGGGGGGATAATTCACCCCTCCACTTT.

In its sample, this clone was seen a few times. The chain carries TRBV7-6 and TRBJ2-7; no clear D. The CDR3 consists of 15 residues. CDR1 is SGHVS, CDR2 FNYEAQ, per germline. The ends were cut back, 2 bases at V and 3 bases at J, with 14 bases in the middle. The CDR3 spells CASSLYSGQHYEQYF. Here the CDR3 DNA reads TGTGCCAGCAGCTTATATTCCGGCCAGCACTACGAGCAGTACTTC. Variable domain in full (rest from reference TRBV7-6 and TRBJ2-7): GAGVSQSPRYKVTKRGQDVALRCDPISGHVSLYWYRQALGQGPEFLTYFNYEAQQDKSGLPNDRFSAERPEGSISTLTIQRTEQRDSAMYRCASSLYSGQHYEQYFGPGTRLTVT.

A few counts support this clone. The genes are TRBV7-9 and TRBJ2-1; 9 positions match TRBD1. Germline V lookup: CDR1 SEHNR, CDR2 FQNEAQ (reference sequence). Trimming cost V 5 bases and J 1 base; bases outside gene matches: 6. The CDR3 length is 16 residues. The CDR3 loop is CASSPGTGNSYNEQFF. CDR3 nucleotides: TGTGCCAGCAGCCCAGGGACAGGGAATTCCTACAATGAGCAGTTCTTC.

This clone showed up just a few times. The chain couples TRBV7-6 to TRBJ1-5; D is ambiguous. Trimming left V 5 bases short and J 3 bases short, with 14 bases between. This CDR3 contains 15 residues. Germline V lookup: CDR1 SGHVS, CDR2 FNYEAQ. The CDR3 DNA reads as TGTGCCAGCAGCCCGGGAAGCGCCAACAATCAGCCCCAGCATTTT. The encoded protein is CASSPGSANNQPQHF.

This clone was counted only a few times. This chain joins TRBV2 and TRBJ2-5; 7 bases match TRBD1. Germline CDR1 and CDR2: SNHLY and FYNNEI. V was clipped by 7 bases and J by 4 bases; unmatched bases: 6. The CDR3 runs 13 residues. The CDR3 DNA sequence: TGTGCCAGCAATAGCCGGGACAGAGAGACCCAGTACTTC. As protein: CASNSRDRETQYF.

The rearrangement links TRBV7-8 to TRBJ2-5; 12 nucleotides match TRBD2. This CDR3 region has 14 residues. V shed 6 bases, J shed 4 bases, and the junction held 3 bases outside the gene matches. Germline V lookup: CDR1 SGHVS, CDR2 FQNEAQ. The CDR3 bases are TGTGCCAGCAGTCTAGCGGGGGGGCGAGAGACCCAGTACTTC. Protein sequence: CASSLAGGRETQYF.

This clone has just a few counts. The chain uses TRBV5-1 and TRBJ2-2; TRBD2 might be the D (6 bases). In germline, CDR1 is SGHRS, CDR2 YFSETQ. Trimming stripped 1 base from V and 5 bases from J, with 12 bases between. The CDR3 consists of 15 residues. The CDR3 sequence is CASSLPGAGTGELFF. CDR3 sequence (DNA): TGCGCCAGCAGCTTGCCCGGAGCGGGTACCGGGGAGCTGTTTTTT.

V gene TRBV7-9 combines with J gene TRBJ1-1; D gene uncertain. With 4 bases removed from V and 5 bases from J, the gap between germline ends came to 17 bases. The CDR3 totals 15 residues. Germline V CDR1 and CDR2: SEHNR, FQNEAQ (reference sequence). The CDR3 DNA reads TGTGCCAGCAGCTACCAATTAGGGTTGAGTACTGAAGCTTTCTTT. Its translation is CASSYQLGLSTEAFF.

The chain uses TRBV7-8 and TRBJ2-1, with D unresolved. V was clipped by 5 bases and J by 8 bases, with 10 bases between them. Looked up from germline, CDR1 is SGHVS and CDR2 is FQNEAQ. CDR3 size: 12 residues. CDR3 residues: CASSPLVHEQFF. The CDR3 nucleotides read TGTGCCAGCAGCCCTCTCGTGCATGAGCAGTTCTTC.

J is TRBJ2-2 and V is TRBV9; 10 bases map to TRBD2. The CDR3 runs to 17 residues. Per germline, CDR1 SGDLS and CDR2 YYNGEE. The V and J ends lost 0 bases and 4 bases, in that order; junction bases with no gene match: 6. As DNA, the CDR3 is TGTGCCAGCAGCGTAGGAGCGGCTAGCGGGGGCACCGGGGAGCTGTTTTTT. It codes for CASSVGAASGGTGELFF. Supplemented by reference TRBV9 and TRBJ2-2, the full variable domain reads DSGVTQTPKHLITATGQRVTLRCSPRSGDLSVYWYQQSLDQGLQFLIQYYNGEERAKGNILERFSAQQFPDLHSELNLSSLELGDSALYFCASSVGAASGGTGELFFGEGSRLTVL.